This T cell receptor beta chain was sequenced for a study of beta chain features in type 1 diabetes. The study reverse transcribed the entire isolated RNA, so it sequenced expressed TCRB transcripts. Average reads for naive, central memory and regulatory T cell samples were about 3.57 million. Sequencing was performed with immunoSEQ multiplex PCR; in TCRdb, only in-frame clones are kept and a portion is missing. The data hold a few hundred thousand clones, with roughly a fifth observed a single time. One heparinised blood draw, averaging roughly 0.11 L, came from each donor. On this clone: What it binds is unknown.

Findings and caveats of the study: Whether HLA type influences TCRB rearrangement remained unresolved here.

The clonotype comes from a woman between 18 and 29 years old in good health. Sequences were obtained from naive CD4+ T cells from blood.

The CDR3 sequence: CASSPRDRSTLVHEQYF. In DNA, the CDR3 is TGCGCCAGCAGCCCTAGGGACAGGTCCACGTTGGTCCACGAGCAGTACTTC. The chain couples TRBV5-1 to TRBJ2-7; 8 positions agree with TRBD1. CDR3 size: 17 residues. CDR1 SGHRS and CDR2 YFSETQ come from the germline V gene. Trimming took 4 bases from V and 5 from J; bases not matched to a gene: 17.